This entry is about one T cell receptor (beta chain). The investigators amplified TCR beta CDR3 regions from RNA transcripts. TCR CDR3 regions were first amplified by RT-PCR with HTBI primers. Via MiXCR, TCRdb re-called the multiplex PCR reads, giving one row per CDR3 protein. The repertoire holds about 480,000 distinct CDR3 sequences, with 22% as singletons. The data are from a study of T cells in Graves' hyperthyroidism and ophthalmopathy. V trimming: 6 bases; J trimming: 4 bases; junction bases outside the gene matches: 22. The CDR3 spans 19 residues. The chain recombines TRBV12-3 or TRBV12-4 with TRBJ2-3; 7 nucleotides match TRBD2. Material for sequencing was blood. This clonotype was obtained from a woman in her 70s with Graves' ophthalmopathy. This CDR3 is CASSPPKSGLRREPDTQYF. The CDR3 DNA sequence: TGTGCCAGCAGCCCTCCAAAATCCGGACTAAGGCGGGAGCCAGATACGCAGTATTTT.